This T cell receptor beta chain was recorded in a study of response to subunit inactivated influenza vaccine. This CDR3 is 14 amino acids long. V lost 5 bases and J lost 6; bases outside the gene matches: 8. TCRdb passed the RT-PCR reads through MiXCR, listing each CDR3 protein once. The table includes 550,000 to 800,000 distinct CDR3 sequences, approximately 15% detected once. In its sample, this clonotype was seen many times. The antigen remains unidentified. Overall study results and limits: Authors suggested that a seasonal influenza vaccination recruits few new T cells each time.

J is TRBJ1-2 and V is TRBV12-3 or TRBV12-4; the match to TRBD1 covers 8 bases. The sequence was collected from a man aged 45-60 years who received an inactivated influenza vaccine. The specimen was PBMCs from blood, collected 12 days after vaccination. The CDR3 DNA reads as TGTGCCAGCAGTCAAATGGACAGGGCCCATGGCTACACCTTC. Translation: CASSQMDRAHGYTF.